The rows below give T cell receptor beta chains drawn from one sample of a study of T cell changes during pregnancy in multiple sclerosis. Only in-frame clones appear in the TCRdb table, and some are missing; sequencing was by immunoSEQ multiplex PCR. The data contain tens of thousands of clones, around 85% of them singletons. The sequenced sample was CD4+ T cells from peripheral blood mononuclear cells, obtained in the third trimester of pregnancy. The receptors derive from a female donor with multiple sclerosis, enrolled in a pregnancy study. The CDR3 runs from the conserved cysteine through the conserved F or W. A D gene is named only where the DNA matches it firmly. Only part of the rows carry a size: once, few, many, or a class if the clone is expanded.

>TRBJ1-1|.|TRBV18|.
TGTGCCAGCTCACTACATCTACCGGGGGGGCGTGGGGACACTGAAGCTTTCTTT
CASSLHLPGGRGDTEAFF
>TRBJ1-1|TRBD1|TRBV9|.
TGTGCCAGCAGCGCCGACAGGGAGTCGGGATATACTGAAGCTTTCTTT
CASSADRESGYTEAFF
>TRBJ2-7|TRBD2|TRBV29-1|.
TGCAGCGCCATGGTACCCCTGCAAATGCCCCTCGGGGAGGGCACCATCTACGAGCAGTACTTC
CSAMVPLQMPLGEGTIYEQYF
>TRBJ1-5|.|TRBV6-6|.
TGTGCCAGCAGTTACTCGGGGGGGGCTAAAAATCAGCCCCAGCATTTT
CASSYSGGAKNQPQHF
>TRBJ2-5|.|TRBV5-8|.
TGTGCCAGCAGCGAGTCGTGGGAGACCCAGTACTTC
CASSESWETQYF
>TRBJ1-2|.|TRBV7-2|.
TGTGCCAGCAGCTTAGGGCAGCCCTCGGGCTATGGCTACACCTTC
CASSLGQPSGYGYTF
>TRBJ1-2|TRBD1|TRBV30|.
TGTGCCTGGAGTCAGGGGGCAGCCGGCTACACCTTC
CAWSQGAAGYTF
>TRBJ2-5|.|TRBV4-1|.
TGCGCCAGCAGCCAAGACCAAGAGGGACTGCCTGATTGGACCCAGTACTTC
CASSQDQEGLPDWTQYF
>TRBJ1-1|TRBD1|TRBV10-3|.
TGTGCCATCACCGGGACAGCTCCTAACACTGAAGCTTTCTTT
CAITGTAPNTEAFF
>TRBJ1-4|.|TRBV6-1|.
TGTGCCAGCAGTGCCCTTTTTTCGAGTACTAATGAAAAACTGTTTTTT
CASSALFSSTNEKLFF
>TRBJ1-1|.|TRBV2|.
TGTGCCAGCAGTGGACGGGGGTGGAGGACTGAAGCTTTCTTT
CASSGRGWRTEAFF
>TRBJ1-5|.|TRBV5-1|once
TGCGCCAGCAGCTTGGATCCCGGTGGCAATCAGCCCCAGCATTTT
CASSLDPGGNQPQHF
>TRBJ2-7|TRBD2|TRBV12-5|.
TGTGCTAGTGTTAAAGCGGGGGGCCCCTCCAAGCAGTACTTC
CASVKAGGPSKQYF
>TRBJ1-1|TRBD1|TRBV30|.
TGTGCCTGGAGTCGGACAGGGGAAGTAGCTTTCTTT
CAWSRTGEVAFF
>TRBJ1-6|TRBD1|TRBV7-2|.
TGTGCCAGCAGCCGGACAGGCCCTAATTCACCCCTCCACTTT
CASSRTGPNSPLHF
>TRBJ1-1|TRBD1|TRBV5-8|once
TGTGCCAGCAGCTTGTCGACAGGGGGCGTCACTGAAGCTTTCTTT
CASSLSTGGVTEAFF
>TRBJ2-1|TRBD2|TRBV9|.
TGTGCCAGCAGCGCTAGCGGAGCGCTGTACAATGAGCAGTTCTTC
CASSASGALYNEQFF
>TRBJ2-7|.|TRBV5-1|.
TGCGCCAGCAGTCAATACAGCTACGAGCAGTACTTC
CASSQYSYEQYF
>TRBJ2-3|.|TRBV29-1|.
TGCAGCGTTCTTCGGCGGGACGGCACAGATACGCAGTATTTT
CSVLRRDGTDTQYF
>TRBJ1-2|.|TRBV7-2|.
TGTGCCAGCAGCCAGATGTACGGGGCAGGGGATGGCTACACCTTC
CASSQMYGAGDGYTF
>TRBJ2-5|.|TRBV11-2|.
TGTGCCAGCAGCTTAGGCCCAACAGGGCCCCAAGAGACCCAGTACTTC
CASSLGPTGPQETQYF
>TRBJ2-5|.|TRBV13|.
TGTGCCAGCAGCTTAGGAGGAGCCCTGGAGACCCAGTACTTC
CASSLGGALETQYF
>TRBJ1-1|.|TRBV7-2|.
TGTGCCAGCAGCTTTAGGGGGGGAGGCGGCACTGAAGCTTTCTTT
CASSFRGGGGTEAFF
>TRBJ2-3|TRBD1|TRBV15|.
TGTGCCACCAGCAGGGCAGGGGGCGCAGATACGCAGTATTTT
CATSRAGGADTQYF
>TRBJ2-7|.|TRBV5-1|.
TGCGCCAGCAGCATGATGACTGAGGCCTACGAGCAGTACTTC
CASSMMTEAYEQYF
>TRBJ1-1|.|TRBV27|.
TGTGCCAGCAGTCAGAGGGTGGGCACTGAAGCTTTCTTT
CASSQRVGTEAFF
>TRBJ2-1|TRBD1|TRBV5-1|.
TGCGCCAGCAGCCCCGGACAGGGTATGTGGGGCAATGAGCAGTTCTTC
CASSPGQGMWGNEQFF
>TRBJ2-3|.|TRBV19|.
TGTGCCAGTAGTATGCGGCAGGGGACAGATACGCAGTATTTT
CASSMRQGTDTQYF
>TRBJ1-4|.|TRBV5-1|.
TGCGCCAGCAGCTTTTCCCAGGGTCTTAATGAAAAACTGTTTTTT
CASSFSQGLNEKLFF
>TRBJ2-3|.|TRBV7-3|.
TGTGCCAGCAGCCCCAGCGGGAGCACAGATACGCAGTATTTT
CASSPSGSTDTQYF
>TRBJ2-1|TRBD2|TRBV10-3|.
TGTGCCATCAGCCCCCCCGGGGGGGACGGTGAGCAGTTCTTC
CAISPPGGDGEQFF
>TRBJ1-2|TRBD1|TRBV7-2|few
TGTGCCAGCAGCTTCTCCGACAGGGTTGGCTACACCTTC
CASSFSDRVGYTF
>TRBJ1-1|TRBD1|TRBV19|.
TGTGCCAGTAGTGGTCAGACAGGGTTGAACACTGAAGCTTTCTTT
CASSGQTGLNTEAFF
>TRBJ1-1|TRBD1|TRBV5-1|.
TGCGCCAGCAGCTCGATTCGTGGGCAGGGGGCCGAAGCTTTCTTT
CASSSIRGQGAEAFF
>TRBJ2-1|.|TRBV18|.
TGTGCCAGCTCACCAAGGGGCGAGAATGAGCAGTTCTTC
CASSPRGENEQFF
>TRBJ2-2|TRBD1|TRBV5-1|.
TGCGCCAGCAGCTTGAGGACAGGGGATAGCACCGGGGAGCTGTTTTTT
CASSLRTGDSTGELFF
>TRBJ2-2|TRBD2|TRBV13|once
TGTGCCAGCAGCTTCCCAACCGGGGGGACCGGGGAGCTGTTTTTT
CASSFPTGGTGELFF
>TRBJ2-2|TRBD1|TRBV25-1|.
TGTGCCAGCAGCACCCGGGACAGGGGTCCTAGCGTCCCCGGGGAGCTGTTTTTT
CASSTRDRGPSVPGELFF
>TRBJ2-3|.|TRBV29-1|.
TGCAGCGCCGCGGAGACTACGAAGCAGTATTTT
CSAAETTKQYF
>TRBJ1-1|.|TRBV7-9|.
TGTGCCAGCAGCTTCAGCGGGACTGAAGCTTTCTTT
CASSFSGTEAFF
>TRBJ2-7|TRBD1|TRBV5-6|.
TGTGCCAGCAGCCGGACGACAGGGCTACTAATCAACGAGCAGTACTTC
CASSRTTGLLINEQYF
>TRBJ1-5|TRBD1|TRBV18|.
TGTGCCAGCTCACGTCGGACAGGGGATGGGGGCAATCAGCCCCAGCATTTT
CASSRRTGDGGNQPQHF
>TRBJ1-3|.|TRBV19|few
TGTGCCAGTAGTCAGGCAGGGACTGGAAACACCATATATTTT
CASSQAGTGNTIYF
>TRBJ2-1|.|TRBV6-1|.
TGTGCCAGCAGTGAATGGACTCGGAGGCATGAGCAGTTCTTC
CASSEWTRRHEQFF
>TRBJ2-1|TRBD2|TRBV12-5|.
TGTGCTAGTGGTTTCTCGACTAGCGGGGTCTCCTACAATGAGCAGTTCTTC
CASGFSTSGVSYNEQFF